These T cell receptor beta chains were read from a single sample in a study of regulatory T cells. Sequencing used immunoSEQ multiplex PCR; TCRdb keeps in-frame clones, though not all of them. The repertoire holds about 35,000 clones, with 89% as singletons. The sequencing input was conventional CD4+ T cells sorted from blood. Receptors originate from a person aged 18 to 30 with CD3G deficiency. Both conserved end residues are part of each CDR3. A D gene is named only where the DNA matches it firmly. Part of the rows lack a size; the others show once, few, many or a class for expanded clones.

abundance: -
v_gene: TRBV6-1
j_gene: TRBJ2-7
d_gene: -
CDR3nt: TGTGCCAGCAGTGCGACAAGGGGGGGAGGCGAGCAGTACTTC
CDR3aa: CASSATRGGGEQYF

abundance: -
v_gene: TRBV6-1
j_gene: TRBJ2-7
d_gene: -
CDR3nt: TGTGCCAGCAGTGAAGGGGGGGTTTCCTCCGAGCAGTACTTC
CDR3aa: CASSEGGVSSEQYF

abundance: once
v_gene: TRBV7-9
j_gene: TRBJ1-2
d_gene: -
CDR3nt: TGTGCCAGCAGCTCGGGGCCCGGAGGTGGCTACACCTTC
CDR3aa: CASSSGPGGGYTF

abundance: -
v_gene: TRBV6-1
j_gene: TRBJ2-3
d_gene: -
CDR3nt: TGTGCCAGCAGAGGACCTAGCACAGATACGCAGTATTTT
CDR3aa: CASRGPSTDTQYF

abundance: -
v_gene: TRBV28
j_gene: TRBJ2-2
d_gene: TRBD2
CDR3nt: TGTGCCAGCAGTTTCTGGGCAGCGGGAGGTGCCGGGGAGCTGTTTTTT
CDR3aa: CASSFWAAGGAGELFF

abundance: once
v_gene: TRBV28
j_gene: TRBJ2-7
d_gene: -
CDR3nt: TGTGCCAGCAGTGTAGGTGACGAGCAGTACTTC
CDR3aa: CASSVGDEQYF

abundance: -
v_gene: TRBV6-1
j_gene: TRBJ1-3
d_gene: -
CDR3nt: TGTGCCAGCAGCGGGGTGGACGGAAACACCATATATTTT
CDR3aa: CASSGVDGNTIYF

abundance: -
v_gene: TRBV28
j_gene: TRBJ2-3
d_gene: -
CDR3nt: TGTGCCAGCAGTTTATGGGAGGGAAGGGTGACAGATACGCAGTATTTT
CDR3aa: CASSLWEGRVTDTQYF

abundance: -
v_gene: TRBV5-1
j_gene: TRBJ2-3
d_gene: -
CDR3nt: TGCGCCAGCAGCCCCAATGCGGACCTGGTGGATACGCAGTATTTT
CDR3aa: CASSPNADLVDTQYF

abundance: -
v_gene: TRBV5-1
j_gene: TRBJ1-4
d_gene: TRBD1
CDR3nt: TGCGCCAGCAGCTCGGGACAGTTGAATGAAAAACTGTTTTTT
CDR3aa: CASSSGQLNEKLFF

abundance: -
v_gene: TRBV7-9
j_gene: TRBJ2-7
d_gene: TRBD1
CDR3nt: TGTGCCAGCAGCGGCTCGGACAGGGGAGGTGAGCAGTACTTC
CDR3aa: CASSGSDRGGEQYF

abundance: -
v_gene: TRBV4-1
j_gene: TRBJ1-2
d_gene: -
CDR3nt: TGCGCCAGCAGCCAGGCGGGGGCGGGGGGCTACACCTTC
CDR3aa: CASSQAGAGGYTF

abundance: -
v_gene: TRBV28
j_gene: TRBJ1-1
d_gene: -
CDR3nt: TGTGCCAGCAGTTTCTCGGGAAGGCCGAACACTGAAGCTTTCTTT
CDR3aa: CASSFSGRPNTEAFF

abundance: -
v_gene: TRBV28
j_gene: TRBJ2-1
d_gene: TRBD2
CDR3nt: TGTGCCAGCAGTTCACCAGCGGGAGGGTACAATGAGCAGTTCTTC
CDR3aa: CASSSPAGGYNEQFF

abundance: -
v_gene: TRBV18
j_gene: TRBJ2-6
d_gene: -
CDR3nt: TGTGCCAGCTCACCCTACAGGGCCTGGTCTGGGGCCAACGTCCTGACTTTC
CDR3aa: CASSPYRAWSGANVLTF

abundance: once
v_gene: TRBV28
j_gene: TRBJ2-5
d_gene: -
CDR3nt: TGTGCCAGCAGTTTTTCGGGGTACCAAGAGACCCAGTACTTC
CDR3aa: CASSFSGYQETQYF

abundance: -
v_gene: TRBV27
j_gene: TRBJ2-2
d_gene: -
CDR3nt: TGTGCCACCAAGACCCTCACCGGGGAGCTGTTTTTT
CDR3aa: CATKTLTGELFF

abundance: -
v_gene: TRBV28
j_gene: TRBJ1-4
d_gene: TRBD1
CDR3nt: TGTGCCAGCAGCAAAGGGGGACAGAGAAATGAAAAACTGTTTTTT
CDR3aa: CASSKGGQRNEKLFF

abundance: -
v_gene: TRBV7-2
j_gene: TRBJ2-1
d_gene: -
CDR3nt: TGTGCCAGCAGCCGGAACAGGGACAATGAGCAGTTCTTC
CDR3aa: CASSRNRDNEQFF

abundance: -
v_gene: TRBV28
j_gene: TRBJ1-4
d_gene: TRBD1
CDR3nt: TGTGCCAGCGGACAGGGGGAAAAACTGTTTTTT
CDR3aa: CASGQGEKLFF

abundance: -
v_gene: TRBV28
j_gene: TRBJ1-5
d_gene: -
CDR3nt: TGTGCCAGCAGTTTCGGACAGTACAATCAGCCCCAGCATTTT
CDR3aa: CASSFGQYNQPQHF

abundance: -
v_gene: TRBV2
j_gene: TRBJ2-7
d_gene: -
CDR3nt: TGTGCCAGCAGTGAACCCATCGGAATTGCGACTTACGAGCAGTACTTC
CDR3aa: CASSEPIGIATYEQYF

abundance: -
v_gene: TRBV5-1
j_gene: TRBJ2-7
d_gene: TRBD1
CDR3nt: TGCGCCAGCAGCTTGGGCCCGGACAGGGTTAAATCCGAGCAGTACTTC
CDR3aa: CASSLGPDRVKSEQYF

abundance: -
v_gene: TRBV7-2
j_gene: TRBJ2-7
d_gene: TRBD2
CDR3nt: TGTGCCAGCAGCTTACGAGCGGGGGGTCAGTACGAGCAGTACTTC
CDR3aa: CASSLRAGGQYEQYF

abundance: -
v_gene: TRBV6-1
j_gene: TRBJ1-2
d_gene: TRBD1
CDR3nt: TGTGCCAGCAGTGCAGGGGGGGTAGCCTATGGCTACACCTTC
CDR3aa: CASSAGGVAYGYTF

abundance: -
v_gene: TRBV28
j_gene: TRBJ1-2
d_gene: -
CDR3nt: TGTGCCAGCAGCATCGAGTTCCGAGATGGCTACACCTTC
CDR3aa: CASSIEFRDGYTF

abundance: -
v_gene: TRBV28
j_gene: TRBJ1-1
d_gene: TRBD1
CDR3nt: TGTGCCAGCAGCTTGGAGACAGGGGAAGCTTTCTTT
CDR3aa: CASSLETGEAFF

abundance: -
v_gene: TRBV6-1
j_gene: TRBJ2-7
d_gene: TRBD1
CDR3nt: TGTGCCAGCAGCAGGGGGCTCTACGAGCAGTACTTC
CDR3aa: CASSRGLYEQYF

abundance: -
v_gene: TRBV15
j_gene: TRBJ1-4
d_gene: TRBD1
CDR3nt: TGTGCCACTGGGGACAGGGTACAACTGTTTTTT
CDR3aa: CATGDRVQLFF

abundance: -
v_gene: TRBV6-1
j_gene: TRBJ1-4
d_gene: -
CDR3nt: TGTGCCAGCAGTGAAAACGTCCAGGCCGCTAATGAAAAACTGTTTTTT
CDR3aa: CASSENVQAANEKLFF

abundance: -
v_gene: TRBV19
j_gene: TRBJ2-1
d_gene: TRBD2
CDR3nt: TGTGCCAGTGCGACTGGGACTAGCCGATACAATGAGCAGTTCTTC
CDR3aa: CASATGTSRYNEQFF

abundance: -
v_gene: TRBV7-9
j_gene: TRBJ2-5
d_gene: -
CDR3nt: TGTGCCAGCAGCCTGGAGGACAGTAAAGAGACCCAGTACTTC
CDR3aa: CASSLEDSKETQYF

abundance: -
v_gene: TRBV10-3
j_gene: TRBJ2-1
d_gene: -
CDR3nt: TGTGCCATCGGTTCGGGGAGCGAGCAGTTCTTC
CDR3aa: CAIGSGSEQFF

abundance: once
v_gene: TRBV5-1
j_gene: TRBJ2-2
d_gene: TRBD1
CDR3nt: TGCGCCAGCAGATCTCCCAAACAGGGGGCGCAAAGCACCGGGGAGCTGTTTTTT
CDR3aa: CASRSPKQGAQSTGELFF